These 17 T cell receptor beta chains came from one sample sequenced in a study of cytomegalovirus exposure and HLA in healthy donors. PCR involved 60 Vbeta and 13 Jbeta primers. TCRdb keeps only in-frame clones here, not all; method: immunoSEQ multiplex PCR. The sample's table shows 100,000 to 150,000 clones. The specimen sequenced was PBMCs. These receptors were collected from a man aged 18 to 29 in good health and CMV-seronegative.

The chain recombines TRBV27 with TRBJ2-3; 7 bases match TRBD2. There are 16 residues in the CDR3. Germline CDR1 and CDR2: MNHEY and SMNVEV (reference sequence). V shed 4 bases and J 3 bases; nucleotides not matched to a gene: 10. CDR3: CASSSFPAGDTDTQYF. CDR3 sequence (DNA): TGTGCCAGCAGTTCCTTCCCCGCGGGAGATACAGATACGCAGTATTTT.

J is TRBJ1-1 and V is TRBV19, with 7 bases identical to TRBD1. The CDR3 totals 14 residues. Trimming at V came to 6 bases and at J to 5 bases, leaving 9 bases not matched to a gene. In germline, CDR1 is LNHDA, CDR2 SQIVND (reference sequence). The CDR3: CASSETNRGTEAFF. Written as DNA, the CDR3 is TGTGCCAGTAGCGAAACTAACAGGGGTACTGAAGCTTTCTTT.

This CDR3 reads CASSLIGTGLNTEAFF. DNA of the CDR3: TGTGCCAGCAGCTTAATAGGGACAGGGTTGAACACTGAAGCTTTCTTT. The V and J genes are TRBV7-9 and TRBJ1-1, with 9 bases fitting TRBD1. The CDR3 is made up of 16 amino acids. The J segment lost 0 bases and the V segment lost 2 bases, leaving 4 bases of the junction unmatched. CDR1 and CDR2 from the germline V gene are SEHNR and FQNEAQ (reference sequence). Together with reference TRBV7-9 and TRBJ1-1, the CDR3 gives the full variable domain: DTGVSQNPRHKITKRGQNVTFRCDPISEHNRLYWYRQTLGQGPEFLTYFQNEAQLEKSRLLSDRFSAERPKGSFSTLEIQRTEQGDSAMYLCASSLIGTGLNTEAFFGQGTRLTVV.

The chain links TRBV7-2 to TRBJ2-3; unclear D gene. This CDR3 comprises 13 residues. Germline V lookup: CDR1 SGHTA, CDR2 FQGNSA. V was pared by 3 bases and J by 5 bases, with 9 bases between. The CDR3 nucleotides read TGTGCCAGCAGCTTGAGGCGGAGAGATACGCAGTATTTT. Translated: CASSLRRRDTQYF.

The gene calls are TRBV5-1 and TRBJ2-1; 8 bases line up with TRBD1. The CDR3 is 14 residues long. From germline, CDR1 is SGHRS and CDR2 YFSETQ. V lost 3 bases and J lost 7; bases outside the gene matches: 6. CDR3 sequence: CASSSWTGKNEQFF. For the CDR3, the DNA is TGCGCCAGCAGCTCGTGGACAGGGAAGAATGAGCAGTTCTTC.

The rearrangement uses TRBV7-6 and TRBJ2-7, with 14 nucleotides matching TRBD2. V was pared by 5 bases and J by 2 bases, with 5 bases of the junction left unmatched. CDR1 and CDR2 from the germline V gene are SGHVS and FNYEAQ. The CDR3 runs to 16 residues. CDR3 in DNA: TGTGCCAGCAGCGCGGGACTAGCGGGAGAAACCTACGAGCAGTACTTC. Protein: CASSAGLAGETYEQYF. The complete variable domain, with remaining parts taken from reference TRBV7-6 and TRBJ2-7, reads GAGVSQSPRYKVTKRGQDVALRCDPISGHVSLYWYRQALGQGPEFLTYFNYEAQQDKSGLPNDRFSAERPEGSISTLTIQRTEQRDSAMYRCASSAGLAGETYEQYFGPGTRLTVT.

The chain uses TRBV7-6 and TRBJ2-1; D is perhaps TRBD2 (6 bases). Trimming removed 5 bases at V and 8 bases at J, with 16 bases between. The CDR3 length is 14 residues. The V gene's germline CDR1 is SGHVS and CDR2 FNYEAQ. CDR3 DNA sequence: TGTGCCAGCAGCGCACCCGGGGGTTACGATGAGCAGTTCTTC. It encodes CASSAPGGYDEQFF. Combining the CDR3 with reference TRBV7-6 and TRBJ2-1 gives the whole variable domain GAGVSQSPRYKVTKRGQDVALRCDPISGHVSLYWYRQALGQGPEFLTYFNYEAQQDKSGLPNDRFSAERPEGSISTLTIQRTEQRDSAMYRCASSAPGGYDEQFFGPGTRLTVL.

This sequence joins TRBV7-8 and TRBJ1-2; 8 bases are a match to TRBD1. The CDR3 loop spans 15 amino acids. Germline-derived CDR1 and CDR2 are SGHVS and FQNEAQ. The junction had 6 bases not matched to a gene; V was cut back by 6 bases and J by 0 bases. CDR3 sequence: CASRPRTGTNYGYTF. For the CDR3, the DNA is TGTGCCAGCAGGCCACGGACAGGGACTAACTATGGCTACACCTTC.

The chain uses TRBV6-5 and TRBJ2-7, with 8 bases lining up with TRBD1. The CDR3 runs to 15 residues. J lost 4 bases, V lost 0 bases, and 5 bases had no gene match. Germline V CDR1 and CDR2: MNHEY, SVGAGI. In DNA form, the CDR3 reads TGTGCCAGCAGTTACTCGACAGGGGCGATATACGAGCAGTACTTC. It encodes CASSYSTGAIYEQYF.

V usage is TRBV6-1 and J usage is TRBJ2-5, with 12 bases fitting TRBD2. The J call could be wrong; TRBJ2-7 is a better fit for the DNA end. The CDR3 length is 13 residues. CDR1 and CDR2 from the germline V gene are MNHNS and SASEGT. The CDR3 here is CASTSGRAYEQYF. The DNA of the CDR3 is TGTGCCAGCACTAGCGGGAGGGCCTACGAGCAGTACTTC.

The chain couples TRBV4-3 to TRBJ2-7; 9 bases fit TRBD2. Germline CDR1 and CDR2: LGHNA and YSLEER. This CDR3 has 19 amino acids. The junction had 17 bases not matched to a gene; V was cut back by 1 base and J by 4 bases. The CDR3 nucleotides read TGCGCCAGCAGCCAAGCTTCGGTGGGATCGCTAGCGGGAAAGTACGAGCAGTACTTC. Translated: CASSQASVGSLAGKYEQYF.

The V gene is TRBV19, the J gene TRBJ2-3, with 7 bases lining up with TRBD1. V shed 5 bases, J shed 1 base, and the junction held 3 bases outside the gene matches. Germline CDR1 is LNHDA and CDR2 is SQIVND (reference sequence). This CDR3 is built from 14 residues. This CDR3 is CASSGGQGTDTQYF. The CDR3 DNA sequence: TGTGCCAGTAGTGGAGGACAGGGCACAGATACGCAGTATTTT.

This chain connects TRBV14 to TRBJ2-7; the match to TRBD2 covers 8 bases. This CDR3 has 16 amino acids. The V and J ends lost 6 bases and 3 bases, in that order; junction bases with no gene match: 13. Germline CDR1 reads SGHDN; CDR2 reads FVKESK. CDR3 sequence: CASSNTGTRIDYEQYF. The DNA for the CDR3 is TGTGCCAGCAGTAATACCGGGACTAGAATTGACTACGAGCAGTACTTC.

The chain carries TRBV29-1 and TRBJ2-5; the D gene is possibly TRBD1 (6 bases). Gene TRBJ2-7 matches the end of the DNA better, so the J call may be wrong. The CDR3 loop spans 15 amino acids. Germline CDR1 and CDR2: SQVTM and ANQGSEA. The CDR3 coding sequence is TGCAGCGCCGTACCCGGGACACGGAGCTCCTACGAGCAGTACTTC. Protein sequence: CSAVPGTRSSYEQYF.

J is TRBJ2-6 and V is TRBV14; maybe TRBD2 (6 bases). The ends were cut back, 5 bases at V and 2 bases at J, with 13 bases in the middle. The CDR3 has 16 residues. Germline V CDR1 and CDR2: SGHDN, FVKESK. The CDR3 spells CASSDTGTAGANVLTF. CDR3 bases: TGTGCCAGCAGCGATACCGGGACTGCTGGGGCCAACGTCCTGACTTTC. Full variable domain (outside the CDR3, taken from reference TRBV14 and TRBJ2-6): EAGVTQFPSHSVIEKGQTVTLRCDPISGHDNLYWYRRVMGKEIKFLLHFVKESKQDESGMPNNRFLAERTGGTYSTLKVQPAELEDSGVYFCASSDTGTAGANVLTFGAGSRLTVL.

The chain recombines TRBV4-3 with TRBJ2-1, with a weak D call TRBD1 (6 bases). Germline values: CDR1 LGHNA, CDR2 YSLEER. CDR3 length: 14 residues. V was shortened by 1 base and J by 10 bases, with 14 bases between the two germline ends. The CDR3, as DNA: TGCGCCAGCAGCCAAGTCGGGCAGGGGCCCGAGCAGTTCTTC. Residues: CASSQVGQGPEQFF.

J is TRBJ2-4 and V is TRBV11-3, with 7 bases identical to TRBD1. CDR1 and CDR2 (germline): SGHNT, YENEEA. With 5 bases clipped from V and 5 bases from J, the junction kept 6 bases outside the gene matches. The length of the CDR3 is 14 residues. The CDR3 coding sequence is TGTGCCAGCAGCGACAGGGTCGGGGAAAACATTCAGTACTTC. Its translation is CASSDRVGENIQYF. The variable domain in full, completed from reference TRBV11-3 and TRBJ2-4, reads EAGVVQSPRYKIIEKKQPVAFWCNPISGHNTLYWYLQNLGQGPELLIRYENEEAVDDSQLPKDRFSAERLKGVDSTLKIQPAELGDSAVYLCASSDRVGENIQYFGAGTRLSVL.